This T cell receptor (beta chain) derives from a study of blood T cell repertoires in COVID-19. The overall study: Collection of acute and convalescent COVID-19 samples took place in the United States, Italy and Spain. Nucleic acid was either cDNA or gDNA, and it came from T cells, B-cell-depleted T cells, or PBMCs.

The germline CDR1 and CDR2 sequences are LGHNA and YSLEER. CDR3 size: 14 residues. V was pared by 7 bases and J by 4 bases, with 8 bases of the junction left unmatched. Authors' analysis steps: For nucleated cells, counts were estimated from reference gene primer amplification. TCRdb's table, derived via immunoSEQ multiplex PCR, lists solely in-frame clones and lacks some. The V and J calls and clone size come from that table; D and trimming were worked out from the DNA. The repertoire holds 160,000 or so clones, with about 81% as singletons. The sequenced sample consisted of peripheral blood. This chain uses TRBV4-3 with TRBJ1-1; TRBD1 matches 8 bases. This TCR derives from a human donor in a cohort sampled during active COVID-19. CDR3 sequence reads: CASTTDRAGTEAFF. As DNA, the CDR3 is TGCGCCAGCACCACGGACAGGGCGGGCACTGAAGCTTTCTTT.